Described below is a single T cell receptor beta chain sequence and its context. Its antigen is currently unknown. Germline assignment: CDR1 KGHDR and CDR2 SFDVKD. V was trimmed by 5 bases and J by 2 bases, leaving 6 bases between them. The CDR3 runs to 13 residues. This record comes from a study of T cells in Graves' hyperthyroidism and ophthalmopathy. TCR beta CDR3 regions were amplified from RNA transcripts. The TCR CDR3 first-round RT-PCR relied on the HTBI primer set. MiXCR was run by TCRdb on the multiplex PCR reads, yielding one entry per CDR3 protein. The sample consists of roughly 35,000 distinct CDR3 sequences, under 65% of them appearing once. Overall study findings and caveats: The model's output predicted ophthalmopathy at a median of around 7 months prior to onset.

The sample was blood. The rearrangement links TRBV24-1 to TRBJ2-1; tentatively, D is TRBD2 (6 bases). The source of this sequence is a woman between 35 and 50 years old with Graves' ophthalmopathy. CDR3 in amino acids: CATSAGAYNEQFF. The CDR3 DNA reads TGTGCCACCAGTGCGGGGGCCTACAATGAGCAGTTCTTC.